This T cell receptor (beta chain) was obtained from a study of T cells in Graves' hyperthyroidism and ophthalmopathy. Study findings and constraints: Blood also held most thyroid clonotypes expanded beyond 0.001. Ophthalmopathy could be told apart from stable hyperthyroidism with a 13 V-J model.

Germline lookup yields CDR1 MDHEN and CDR2 SYDVKM. Trimming shortened V by 6 bases and J by 3 bases, and 14 bases separated the two germline ends. The length of the CDR3 is 15 residues. Comment on this clonotype: Its specificity is unknown.

Regions amplified from RNA transcripts were the TCR beta CDR3 regions. HTBI primers were employed in a first-round RT-PCR of the TCR CDR3. TCRdb redid the calling of the multiplex PCR reads with MiXCR, one entry per CDR3 protein. The data hold about 500,000 distinct CDR3 sequences, with approximately 17% observed a single time. The source material was blood. This rearrangement joins TRBV28 to TRBJ1-4, with TRBD1 as a possible D gene (6 bases). The TCR was taken from a woman under 30 with Graves' ophthalmopathy. CDR3 sequence: CASRFAGAANEKLFF. CDR3 nucleotide sequence: TGTGCCAGCAGGTTCGCGGGGGCGGCTAATGAAAAACTGTTTTTT.